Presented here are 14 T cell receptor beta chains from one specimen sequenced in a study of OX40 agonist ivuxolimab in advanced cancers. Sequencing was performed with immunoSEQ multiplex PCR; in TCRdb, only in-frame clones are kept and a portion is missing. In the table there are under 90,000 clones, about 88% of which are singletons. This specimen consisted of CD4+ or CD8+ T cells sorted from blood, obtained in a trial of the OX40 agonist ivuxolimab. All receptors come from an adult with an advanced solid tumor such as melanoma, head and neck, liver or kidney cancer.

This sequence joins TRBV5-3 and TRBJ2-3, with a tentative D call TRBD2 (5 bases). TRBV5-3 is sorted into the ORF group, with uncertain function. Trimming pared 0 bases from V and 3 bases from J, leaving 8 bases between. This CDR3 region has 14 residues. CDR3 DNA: TGTGCCAGAAGCTTGGCCAGCGGAACAGATACGCAGTATTTT. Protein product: CARSLASGTDTQYF.

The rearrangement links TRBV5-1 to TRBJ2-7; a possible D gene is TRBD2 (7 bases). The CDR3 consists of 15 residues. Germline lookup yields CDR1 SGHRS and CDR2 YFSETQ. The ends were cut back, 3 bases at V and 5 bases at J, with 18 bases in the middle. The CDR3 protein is CASSSQGGSADEQYF. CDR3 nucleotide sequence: TGCGCCAGCAGCTCACAGGGAGGGTCCGCCGACGAGCAGTACTTC.

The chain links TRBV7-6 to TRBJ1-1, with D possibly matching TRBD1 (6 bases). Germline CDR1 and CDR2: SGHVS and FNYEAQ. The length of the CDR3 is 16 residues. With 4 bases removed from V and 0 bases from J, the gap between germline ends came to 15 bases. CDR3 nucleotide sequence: TGTGCCAGCAGCTCAGCCGAGACAGGCATGAACACTGAAGCTTTCTTT. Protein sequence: CASSSAETGMNTEAFF.

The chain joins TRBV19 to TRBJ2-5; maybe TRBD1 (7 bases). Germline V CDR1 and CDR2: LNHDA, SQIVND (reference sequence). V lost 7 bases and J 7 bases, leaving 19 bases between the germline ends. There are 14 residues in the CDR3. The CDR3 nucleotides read TGTGCCAGTATGCAAGGGGGCGTGGGGGGGACCCAGTACTTC. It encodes CASMQGGVGGTQYF.

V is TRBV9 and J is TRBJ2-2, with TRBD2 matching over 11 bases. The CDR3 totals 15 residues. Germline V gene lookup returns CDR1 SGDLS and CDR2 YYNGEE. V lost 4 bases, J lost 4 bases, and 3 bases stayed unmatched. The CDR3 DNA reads TGTGCCAGCAGCATGACTAGCGGGGCCACCGGGGAGCTGTTTTTT. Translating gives CASSMTSGATGELFF.

The CDR3 region has the DNA TGTGCCAGTAAAGTCTCAGGGAGAAATTCACCCCTCCACTTT. This gives the protein CASKVSGRNSPLHF. The chain is built from TRBV19 and TRBJ1-6, with a tentative D call TRBD1 (5 bases). With 7 bases removed from V and 7 bases from J, the gap between germline ends came to 14 bases. The CDR3 covers 14 residues. The germline CDR1 and CDR2 sequences are LNHDA and SQIVND (reference sequence).

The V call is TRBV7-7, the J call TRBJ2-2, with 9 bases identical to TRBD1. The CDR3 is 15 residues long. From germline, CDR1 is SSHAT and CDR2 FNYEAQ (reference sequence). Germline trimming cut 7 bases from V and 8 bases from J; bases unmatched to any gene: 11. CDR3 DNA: TGTGCCAGCACCCTGGGGACAGGGTCTTCGGGGGAGCTGTTTTTT. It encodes CASTLGTGSSGELFF.

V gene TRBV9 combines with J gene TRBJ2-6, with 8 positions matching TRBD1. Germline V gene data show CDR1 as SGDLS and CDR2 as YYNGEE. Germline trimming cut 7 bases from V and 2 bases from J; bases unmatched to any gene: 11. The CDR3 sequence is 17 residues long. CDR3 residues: CASETTGVYPGANVLTF. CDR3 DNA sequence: TGTGCCAGCGAAACGACAGGGGTTTACCCTGGGGCCAACGTCCTGACTTTC.

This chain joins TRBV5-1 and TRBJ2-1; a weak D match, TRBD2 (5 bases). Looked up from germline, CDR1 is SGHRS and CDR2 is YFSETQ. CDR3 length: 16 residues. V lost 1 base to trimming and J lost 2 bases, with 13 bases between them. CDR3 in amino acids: CASSLWGAEAYNEQFF. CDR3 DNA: TGCGCCAGCAGCTTGTGGGGAGCGGAGGCCTACAATGAGCAGTTCTTC.

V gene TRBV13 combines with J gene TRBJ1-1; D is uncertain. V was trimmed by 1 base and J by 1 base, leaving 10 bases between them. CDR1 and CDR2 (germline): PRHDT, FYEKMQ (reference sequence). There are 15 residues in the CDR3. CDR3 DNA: TGTGCCAGCAGCTTAGCCTCTTTTTCGAACACTGAAGCTTTCTTT. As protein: CASSLASFSNTEAFF. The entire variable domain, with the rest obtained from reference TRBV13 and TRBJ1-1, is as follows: AAGVIQSPRHLIKEKRETATLKCYPIPRHDTVYWYQQGPGQDPQFLISFYEKMQSDKGSIPDRFSAQQFSDYHSELNMSSLELGDSALYFCASSLASFSNTEAFFGQGTRLTVV.

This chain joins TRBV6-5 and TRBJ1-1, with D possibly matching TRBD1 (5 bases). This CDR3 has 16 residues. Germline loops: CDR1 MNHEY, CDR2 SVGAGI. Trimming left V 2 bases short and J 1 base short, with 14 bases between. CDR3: CASSYGRSGPNTEAFF. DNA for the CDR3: TGTGCCAGCAGTTACGGTCGCTCAGGGCCGAACACTGAAGCTTTCTTT.

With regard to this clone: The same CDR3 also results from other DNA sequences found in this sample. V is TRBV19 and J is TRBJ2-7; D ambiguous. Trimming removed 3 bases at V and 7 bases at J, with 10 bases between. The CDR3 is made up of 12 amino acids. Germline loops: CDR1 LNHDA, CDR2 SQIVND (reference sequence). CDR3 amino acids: CASSIPGYEQYF. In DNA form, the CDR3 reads TGTGCCAGTAGTATCCCCGGGTATGAGCAGTACTTC.

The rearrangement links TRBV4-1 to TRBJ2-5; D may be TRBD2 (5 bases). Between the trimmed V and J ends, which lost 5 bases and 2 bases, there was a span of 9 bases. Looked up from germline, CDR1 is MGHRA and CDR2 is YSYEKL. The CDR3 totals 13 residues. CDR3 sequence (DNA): TGCGCCAGCAGCTTCCGGGAACAAGAGACCCAGTACTTC. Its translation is CASSFREQETQYF.

CDR3 sequence: CASSSNKDRSGQYF. The CDR3 DNA is TGTGCCAGCAGCTCGAACAAAGACAGATCAGGGCAGTATTTT. The gene calls are TRBV7-9 and TRBJ2-3; TRBD1 is a possible D gene (5 bases). Germline assignment: CDR1 SEHNR and CDR2 FQNEAQ (reference sequence). This CDR3 spans 14 amino acids. V was shortened by 4 bases and J by 11 bases, with 19 bases between the two germline ends.